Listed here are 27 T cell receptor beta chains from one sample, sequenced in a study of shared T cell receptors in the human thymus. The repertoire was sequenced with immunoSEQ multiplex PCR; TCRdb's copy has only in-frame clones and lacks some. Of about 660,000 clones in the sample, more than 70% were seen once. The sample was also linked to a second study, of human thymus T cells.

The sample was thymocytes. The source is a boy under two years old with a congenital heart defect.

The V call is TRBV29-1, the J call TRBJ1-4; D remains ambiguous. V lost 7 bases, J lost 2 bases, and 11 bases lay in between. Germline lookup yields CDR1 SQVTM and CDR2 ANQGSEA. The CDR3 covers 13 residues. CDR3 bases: TGCAGCGCCCCACATCCGACTAATGAAAAACTGTTTTTT. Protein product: CSAPHPTNEKLFF.

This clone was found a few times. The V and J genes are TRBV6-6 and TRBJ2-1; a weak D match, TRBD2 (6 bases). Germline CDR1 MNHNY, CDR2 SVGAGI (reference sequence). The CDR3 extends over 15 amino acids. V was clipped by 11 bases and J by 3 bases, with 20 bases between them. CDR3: CAASGKAGIYNEQFF. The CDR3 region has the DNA TGTGCCGCCTCCGGGAAGGCGGGGATCTACAATGAGCAGTTCTTC.

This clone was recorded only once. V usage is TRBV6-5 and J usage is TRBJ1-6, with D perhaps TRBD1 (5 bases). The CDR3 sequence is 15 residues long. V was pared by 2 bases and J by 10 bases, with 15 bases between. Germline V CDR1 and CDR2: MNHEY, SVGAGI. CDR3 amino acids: CASSYRKGLGSPLHF. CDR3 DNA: TGTGCCAGCAGTTACCGGAAGGGGTTAGGATCACCCCTCCACTTT.

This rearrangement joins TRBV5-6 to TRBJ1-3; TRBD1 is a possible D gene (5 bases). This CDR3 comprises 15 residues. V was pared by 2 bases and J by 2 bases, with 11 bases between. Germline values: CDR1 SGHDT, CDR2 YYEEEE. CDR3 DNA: TGTGCCAGCAGCTTCTCAGGGTACCCTGGAAACACCATATATTTT. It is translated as CASSFSGYPGNTIYF.

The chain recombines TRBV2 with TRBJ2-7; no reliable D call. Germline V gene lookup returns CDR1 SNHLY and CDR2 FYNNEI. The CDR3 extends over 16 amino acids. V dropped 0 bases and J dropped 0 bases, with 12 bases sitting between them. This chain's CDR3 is CASSEALSPRSYEQYF. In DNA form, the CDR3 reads TGTGCCAGCAGTGAAGCGCTTAGTCCCCGCTCCTACGAGCAGTACTTC.

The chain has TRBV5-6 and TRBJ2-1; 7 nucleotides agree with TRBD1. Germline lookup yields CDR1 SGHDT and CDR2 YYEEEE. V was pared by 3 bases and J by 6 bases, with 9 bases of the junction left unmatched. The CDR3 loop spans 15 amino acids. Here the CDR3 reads CASSYDRELFNEQFF. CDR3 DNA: TGTGCCAGCAGCTACGACAGGGAACTATTCAATGAGCAGTTCTTC.

CDR3 protein: CASSFGQGIEKLFF. In DNA form, the CDR3 reads TGTGCCAGCAGTTTCGGACAGGGGATTGAAAAACTGTTTTTT. V and J are TRBV28 and TRBJ1-4; TRBD1 matches at 9 bases. The length of the CDR3 is 14 residues. Germline V gives CDR1 MDHEN, CDR2 SYDVKM. With 3 bases clipped from V and 7 bases from J, the junction kept 3 bases outside the gene matches.

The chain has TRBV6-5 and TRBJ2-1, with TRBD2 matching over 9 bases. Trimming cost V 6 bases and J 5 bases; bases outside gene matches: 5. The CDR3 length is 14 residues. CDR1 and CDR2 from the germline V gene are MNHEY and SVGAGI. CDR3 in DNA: TGTGCCAGCAGGCGACTAGCGGTTAACAATGAGCAGTTCTTC. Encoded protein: CASRRLAVNNEQFF.

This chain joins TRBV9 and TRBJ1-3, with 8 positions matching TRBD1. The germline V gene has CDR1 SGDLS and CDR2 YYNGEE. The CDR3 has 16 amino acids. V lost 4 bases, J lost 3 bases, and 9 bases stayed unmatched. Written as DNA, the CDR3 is TGTGCCAGCAGCTCCCCTCCAGGGGGCGATGGAAACACCATATATTTT. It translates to CASSSPPGGDGNTIYF.

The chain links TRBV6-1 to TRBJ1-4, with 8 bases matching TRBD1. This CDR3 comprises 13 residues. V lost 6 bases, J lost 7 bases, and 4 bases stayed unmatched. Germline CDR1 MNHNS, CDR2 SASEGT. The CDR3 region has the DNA TGTGCCAGCAGCGGACAGGGACTTGAAAAACTGTTTTTT. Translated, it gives CASSGQGLEKLFF.

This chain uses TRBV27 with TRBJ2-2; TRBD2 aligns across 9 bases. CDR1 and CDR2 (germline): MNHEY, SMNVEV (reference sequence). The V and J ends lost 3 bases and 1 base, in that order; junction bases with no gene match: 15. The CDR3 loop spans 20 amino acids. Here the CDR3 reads CASSFNGLARDVGNTGELFF. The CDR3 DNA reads TGTGCCAGCAGTTTCAATGGACTAGCGCGCGACGTGGGGAACACCGGGGAGCTGTTTTTT.

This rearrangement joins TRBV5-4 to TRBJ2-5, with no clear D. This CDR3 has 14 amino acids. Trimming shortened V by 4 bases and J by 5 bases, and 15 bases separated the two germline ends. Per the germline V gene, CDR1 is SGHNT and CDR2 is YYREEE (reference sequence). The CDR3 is CASSTRAGWETQYF. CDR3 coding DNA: TGTGCCAGCAGCACCCGCGCTGGTTGGGAGACCCAGTACTTC.

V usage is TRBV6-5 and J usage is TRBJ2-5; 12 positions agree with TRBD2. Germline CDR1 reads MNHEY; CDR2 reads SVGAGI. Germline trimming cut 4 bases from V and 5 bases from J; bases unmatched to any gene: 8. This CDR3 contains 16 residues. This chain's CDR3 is CASSSETSGGGETQYF. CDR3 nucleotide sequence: TGTGCCAGCAGTTCCGAGACTAGCGGGGGCGGGGAGACCCAGTACTTC.

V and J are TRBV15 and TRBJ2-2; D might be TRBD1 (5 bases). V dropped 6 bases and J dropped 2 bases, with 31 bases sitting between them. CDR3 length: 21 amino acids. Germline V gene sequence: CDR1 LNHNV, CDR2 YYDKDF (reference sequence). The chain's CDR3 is CATRAINGADGRPENTGELFF. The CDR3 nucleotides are TGTGCCACCAGAGCTATAAATGGGGCAGATGGAAGGCCGGAAAACACCGGGGAGCTGTTTTTT.

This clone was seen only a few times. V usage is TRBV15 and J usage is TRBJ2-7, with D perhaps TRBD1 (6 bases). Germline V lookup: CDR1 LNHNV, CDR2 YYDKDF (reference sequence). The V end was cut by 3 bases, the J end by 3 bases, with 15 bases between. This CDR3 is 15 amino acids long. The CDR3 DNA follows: TGTGCCACCAGCAGGGCTACAGGGATTGGCTACGAGCAGTACTTC. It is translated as CATSRATGIGYEQYF.

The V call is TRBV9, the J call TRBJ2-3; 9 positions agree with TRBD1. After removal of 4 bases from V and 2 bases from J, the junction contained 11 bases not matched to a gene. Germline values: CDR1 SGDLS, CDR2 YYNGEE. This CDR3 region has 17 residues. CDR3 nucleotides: TGTGCCAGCAGCATCCCCGGGACAGGGAGGTTCACAGATACGCAGTATTTT. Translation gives CASSIPGTGRFTDTQYF.

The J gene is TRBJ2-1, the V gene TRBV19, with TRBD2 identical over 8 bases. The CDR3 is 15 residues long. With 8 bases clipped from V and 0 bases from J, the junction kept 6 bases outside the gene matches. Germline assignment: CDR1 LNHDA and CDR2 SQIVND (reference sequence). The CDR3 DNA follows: TGTGCCAGTCATAGCGGGAACTACTCCTACAATGAGCAGTTCTTC. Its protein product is CASHSGNYSYNEQFF.

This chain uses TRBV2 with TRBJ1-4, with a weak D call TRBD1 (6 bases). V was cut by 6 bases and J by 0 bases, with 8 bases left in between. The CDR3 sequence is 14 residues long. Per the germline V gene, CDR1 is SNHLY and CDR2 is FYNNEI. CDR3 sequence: CASRRTATNEKLFF. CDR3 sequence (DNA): TGTGCCAGCAGGAGGACAGCAACTAATGAAAAACTGTTTTTT.

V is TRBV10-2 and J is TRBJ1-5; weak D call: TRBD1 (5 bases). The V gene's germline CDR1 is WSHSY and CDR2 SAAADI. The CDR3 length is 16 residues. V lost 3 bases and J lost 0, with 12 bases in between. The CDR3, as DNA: TGCGCCAGCAGTGACACGGGGGTAATTAGCAATCAGCCCCAGCATTTT. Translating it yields CASSDTGVISNQPQHF.

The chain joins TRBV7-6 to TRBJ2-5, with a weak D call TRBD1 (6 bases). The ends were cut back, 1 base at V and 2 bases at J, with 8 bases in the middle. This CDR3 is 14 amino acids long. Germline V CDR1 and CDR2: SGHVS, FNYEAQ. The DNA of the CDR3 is TGTGCCAGCAGCTTAGTCGGACAGCAAGAGACCCAGTACTTC. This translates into CASSLVGQQETQYF. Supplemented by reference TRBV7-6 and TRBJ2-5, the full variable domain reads GAGVSQSPRYKVTKRGQDVALRCDPISGHVSLYWYRQALGQGPEFLTYFNYEAQQDKSGLPNDRFSAERPEGSISTLTIQRTEQRDSAMYRCASSLVGQQETQYFGPGTRLLVL.

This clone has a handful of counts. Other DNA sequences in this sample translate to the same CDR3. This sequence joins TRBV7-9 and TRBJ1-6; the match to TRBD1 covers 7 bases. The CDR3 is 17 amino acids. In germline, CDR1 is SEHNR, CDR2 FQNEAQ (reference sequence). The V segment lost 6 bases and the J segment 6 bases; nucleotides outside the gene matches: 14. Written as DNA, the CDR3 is TGTGCCAGCAGTCACCCCCCGGGGACAGCTCTTAATTCACCCCTCCACTTT. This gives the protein CASSHPPGTALNSPLHF.

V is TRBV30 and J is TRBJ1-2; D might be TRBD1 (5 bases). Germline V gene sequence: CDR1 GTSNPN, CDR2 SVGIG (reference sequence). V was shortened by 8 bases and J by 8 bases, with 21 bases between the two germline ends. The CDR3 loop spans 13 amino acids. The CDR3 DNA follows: TGTGCCAAAAAGGGAGGGGCGCATAGAGGCTACACCTTC. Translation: CAKKGGAHRGYTF.

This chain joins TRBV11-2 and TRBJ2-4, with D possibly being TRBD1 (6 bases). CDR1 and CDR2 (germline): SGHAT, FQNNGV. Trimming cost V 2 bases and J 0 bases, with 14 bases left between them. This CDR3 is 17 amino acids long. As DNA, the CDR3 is TGTGCCAGCAGCTTACCCCGAGGGGGTGGAGCCAAAAACATTCAGTACTTC. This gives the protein CASSLPRGGGAKNIQYF.

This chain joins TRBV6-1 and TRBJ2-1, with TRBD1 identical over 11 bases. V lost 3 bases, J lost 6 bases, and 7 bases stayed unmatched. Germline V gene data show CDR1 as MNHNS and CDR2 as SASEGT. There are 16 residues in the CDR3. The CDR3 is CASSDPGQGVVNEQFF. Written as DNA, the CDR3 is TGTGCCAGCAGTGACCCGGGACAGGGGGTGGTCAATGAGCAGTTCTTC.

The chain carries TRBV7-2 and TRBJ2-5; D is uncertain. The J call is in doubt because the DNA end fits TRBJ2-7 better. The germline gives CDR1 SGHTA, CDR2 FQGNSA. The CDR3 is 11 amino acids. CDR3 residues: CASSLTYEQYF. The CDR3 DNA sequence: TGTGCCAGCAGCTTAACCTACGAGCAGTACTTC.

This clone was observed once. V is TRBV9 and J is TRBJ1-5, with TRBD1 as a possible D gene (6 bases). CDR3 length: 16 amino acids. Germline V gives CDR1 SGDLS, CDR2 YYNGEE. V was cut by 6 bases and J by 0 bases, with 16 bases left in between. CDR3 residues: CASTETGPYSNQPQHF. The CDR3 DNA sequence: TGTGCCAGCACAGAGACAGGACCGTATAGCAATCAGCCCCAGCATTTT.

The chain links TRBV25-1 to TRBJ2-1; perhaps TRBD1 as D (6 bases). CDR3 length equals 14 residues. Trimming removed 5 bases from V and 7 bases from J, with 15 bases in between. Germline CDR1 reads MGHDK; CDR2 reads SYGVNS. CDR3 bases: TGTGCCAGCAGTTTGGGCAGGGGTGGGAATGAGCAGTTCTTC. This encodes CASSLGRGGNEQFF.